The present T cell receptor (beta chain) was sequenced within a study of OX40 agonist ivuxolimab in advanced cancers. Germline CDR1 reads GTSNPN; CDR2 reads SVGIG (reference sequence). The CDR3 sequence is 14 residues long. J was trimmed by 2 bases and V by 2 bases; bases with no gene match: 3. Points on this clone: Its antigen is not identified.

Data came from immunoSEQ multiplex PCR; TCRdb stores just in-frame clones and leaves some out. Of around 60,000 clones in the sample, 91% were seen once. Study-level points and caveats: Dosing at 0.1 to 3.0 mg/kg was accompanied by clonal expansion of CD4+ and CD8+ blood T cells by week 6.

The sequences come from CD4+ or CD8+ T cells sorted from blood, collected in a trial of the OX40 agonist ivuxolimab. The TCR was taken from an adult with an advanced solid tumor such as melanoma, head and neck, liver or kidney cancer. The genes are TRBV30 and TRBJ2-3, with 8 bases aligning to TRBD2. In DNA form, the CDR3 reads TGTGCCTGGAGTCATAGCGGGACCACAGATACGCAGTATTTT. Its protein product is CAWSHSGTTDTQYF.